The 31 T cell receptor beta chains reported below all come from one sample, sequenced in a study of Ad26.COV2.S vaccination and SARS-CoV-2 variants. Stated treatment: around 19 received Ad26.COV2.S at low or high dose, single or two shots; 5 received placebo; per-sample allocation not given. The samples date from day 63 after the first vaccine or placebo injection. Assay used: immunoSEQ multiplex PCR; TCRdb lists only in-frame clones, some missing. The sample includes 290,000 or so clones, more than 70% of them seen just once. Sample: peripheral blood, taken in a trial of Ad26.COV2.S vaccine versus placebo. Receptor source: a person aged 18-60 years who received the Ad26.COV2.S COVID-19 vaccine or a placebo.

The CDR3, as DNA: TGTGCCAGCAGTTACCCCTCTGGGCTGACCCTCCACGAGCAGTACTTC. Translating gives CASSYPSGLTLHEQYF. The gene calls are TRBV6-2 or TRBV6-3 and TRBJ2-7; D not certain. This CDR3 is built from 16 residues. Trimming left V 2 bases short and J 5 bases short, with 19 bases between. Germline V gene sequence: CDR1 MNHEY, CDR2 SVGEGT.

The V gene is TRBV27, the J gene TRBJ1-2; D is undetermined. Germline lookup yields CDR1 MNHEY and CDR2 SMNVEV (reference sequence). There are 14 residues in the CDR3. The ends were cut back, 2 bases at V and 2 bases at J, with 9 bases in the middle. The CDR3 DNA reads as TGTGCCAGCAGTTTACTGTGGGGAAACTATGGCTACACCTTC. This translates into CASSLLWGNYGYTF.

The V and J genes are TRBV7-2 and TRBJ2-7, with D hard to call. Germline CDR1 and CDR2: SGHTA and FQGNSA. V lost 8 bases to trimming and J lost 5 bases, with 19 bases between them. This CDR3 is built from 14 residues. The DNA for the CDR3 is TGTGCCAGCGGCTCCCGCCAAGGTTTCGACGAGCAGTACTTC. Translating it yields CASGSRQGFDEQYF.

This clone was counted only a few times. J is TRBJ2-7 and V is TRBV5-1; D is possibly TRBD1 or TRBD2 (6 bases each). The CDR3 sequence is 15 residues long. The germline CDR1 and CDR2 sequences are SGHRS and YFSETQ. V lost 2 bases and J 1 base, leaving 13 bases between the germline ends. CDR3 DNA sequence: TGCGCCAGCAGCTTCGGGGGCCCCCCATCCTACGAGCAGTACTTC. Protein product: CASSFGGPPSYEQYF.

The table lists this clone with a count of one. This chain connects TRBV5-1 to TRBJ1-1, with unresolved D. Germline V gene sequence: CDR1 SGHRS, CDR2 YFSETQ. The length of the CDR3 is 15 residues. Trimming cost V 0 bases and J 0 bases, with 9 bases left between them. This chain's CDR3 is CASSLDPGMNTEAFF. CDR3 sequence (DNA): TGCGCCAGCAGCTTGGACCCGGGCATGAACACTGAAGCTTTCTTT.

The gene calls are TRBV5-1 and TRBJ2-2, with 7 nucleotides matching TRBD2. The germline CDR1 and CDR2 sequences are SGHRS and YFSETQ. This CDR3 spans 16 amino acids. Trimming removed 0 bases from V and 6 bases from J; junction bases left unmatched: 8. CDR3 DNA sequence: TGCGCCAGCAGCTTGGGGCTAGCGGACGGGTCCGGGGAGCTGTTTTTT. Protein: CASSLGLADGSGELFF.

The rearrangement links TRBV30 to TRBJ1-3, with a tentative D call TRBD1 (5 bases). Looked up from germline, CDR1 is GTSNPN and CDR2 is SVGIG (reference sequence). V shed 0 bases and J shed 3 bases, with 12 bases lying between them. This CDR3 spans 15 amino acids. CDR3 DNA: TGTGCCTGGAGTGTCGGCAGGGATCTTGGAAACACCATATATTTT. Amino acid sequence: CAWSVGRDLGNTIYF.

V usage is TRBV4-3 and J usage is TRBJ1-5; TRBD1 aligns across 9 bases. The V and J ends lost 3 bases and 9 bases, in that order; junction bases with no gene match: 9. Germline lookup yields CDR1 LGHNA and CDR2 YSLEER. The CDR3 consists of 15 residues. The CDR3 DNA follows: TGCGCCAGCAGCCACTTCCGGGACAGGGTGTGGCCCCAGCATTTT. Protein sequence: CASSHFRDRVWPQHF.

The rearrangement uses TRBV21-1 and TRBJ1-4; TRBD1, the table's D call, lacks a check against the DNA. TRBV21-1 constitutes a pseudogene. The CDR3 runs to 14 residues. DNA for the CDR3: TGTGCCAGCAGCAAACCAGGGGTTGGTGAAAAACTGTTTTTT. Amino acids: CASSKPGVGEKLFF.

This sequence joins TRBV2 and TRBJ2-5; maybe TRBD2 (7 bases). The CDR3 consists of 16 residues. From germline, CDR1 is SNHLY and CDR2 FYNNEI. V lost 5 bases and J 2 bases, leaving 18 bases between the germline ends. In DNA, the CDR3 is TGTGCCAGCAGTACGGGGGGCGGGTACTTACAAGAGACCCAGTACTTC. It translates to CASSTGGGYLQETQYF.

This chain connects TRBV27 to TRBJ2-1; 7 bases map to TRBD1. The CDR3 totals 17 residues. Germline V gene lookup returns CDR1 MNHEY and CDR2 SMNVEV (reference sequence). J was trimmed by 2 bases and V by 6 bases; bases with no gene match: 13. The chain's CDR3 is CASSSIMGTATYNEQFF. CDR3 sequence (DNA): TGTGCCAGCAGCTCGATTATGGGGACAGCGACCTACAATGAGCAGTTCTTC.

The chain combines TRBV29-1 with TRBJ1-1; TRBD1 aligns across 7 bases. This CDR3 is built from 12 residues. Trimming removed 4 bases from V and 5 bases from J; junction bases left unmatched: 4. Germline loops: CDR1 SQVTM, CDR2 ANQGSEA. CDR3 DNA: TGCAGCGTTGGACAGGGCTGGACTGAAGCTTTCTTT. Protein sequence: CSVGQGWTEAFF. Complete variable domain (other parts from reference TRBV29-1 and TRBJ1-1): SAVISQKPSRDICQRGTSLTIQCQVDSQVTMMFWYRQQPGQSLTLIATANQGSEATYESGFVIDKFPISRPNLTFSTLTVSNMSPEDSSIYLCSVGQGWTEAFFGQGTRLTVV.

This clone was observed a single time. The rearrangement links TRBV6-5 to TRBJ1-2, with 8 bases fitting TRBD1. This CDR3 has 12 residues. With 5 bases clipped from V and 5 bases from J, the junction kept 1 base outside the gene matches. From germline, CDR1 is MNHEY and CDR2 SVGAGI. The CDR3 region has the DNA TGTGCCAGCAGTACAGGGGGATATGGCTACACCTTC. This gives the protein CASSTGGYGYTF.

The V call is TRBV9, the J call TRBJ1-3; 9 positions agree with TRBD1. Germline values: CDR1 SGDLS, CDR2 YYNGEE. V was clipped by 2 bases and J by 3 bases; unmatched bases: 3. This CDR3 region has 15 residues. The CDR3 DNA reads as TGTGCCAGCAGCGTGGAGGGACAGGGTGGAAACACCATATATTTT. Its protein product is CASSVEGQGGNTIYF.

The V gene is TRBV5-5, the J gene TRBJ1-1; D might be TRBD1 (6 bases). V lost 0 bases and J lost 4, with 13 bases in between. The CDR3 runs 15 residues. Per germline, CDR1 SGHKS and CDR2 YYEKEE (reference sequence). CDR3 amino acids: CASSLEAQGITEAFF. The CDR3 DNA reads as TGTGCCAGCAGCTTGGAGGCACAGGGTATCACTGAAGCTTTCTTT.

The chain employs TRBV7-2 and TRBJ1-2; D unclear. The V end was cut by 1 base, the J end by 9 bases, with 18 bases between. CDR1 and CDR2 (germline): SGHTA, FQGNSA. The CDR3 contains 15 residues. The CDR3 bases are TGTGCCAGCAGCTTAGGAATAGCACAGTTGCTGAGCTACACCTTC. Its translation: CASSLGIAQLLSYTF.

V gene TRBV15 combines with J gene TRBJ1-1; D gene unclear. Trimming pared 8 bases from V and 1 base from J, leaving 5 bases between. CDR1 and CDR2 (germline): LNHNV, YYDKDF (reference sequence). CDR3 length: 11 residues. The CDR3 coding sequence is TGTGCCACCGGCACGAACACTGAAGCTTTCTTT. Its translation is CATGTNTEAFF.

CDR3 amino acids: CARSLESRANTEAFF. The CDR3 DNA sequence: TGTGCCAGAAGCTTGGAATCCAGGGCGAACACTGAAGCTTTCTTT. The chain links TRBV5-3 to TRBJ1-1; a weak D match, TRBD1 (5 bases). TRBV5-3 is recorded as an ORF, its role being uncertain. The length of the CDR3 is 15 residues. V was trimmed by 0 bases and J by 1 base, leaving 10 bases between them.

The chain combines TRBV3-1 (or the pseudogene TRBV3-2) with TRBJ2-7; D is undetermined. V lost 5 bases and J 1 base, leaving 6 bases between the germline ends. This CDR3 spans 12 amino acids. From germline, CDR1 is LGHDT and CDR2 YNNKEL (reference sequence). The CDR3 loop reads CASSSASYEQYF. The CDR3 DNA reads as TGTGCCAGCAGCTCGGCATCCTACGAGCAGTACTTC.

The rearrangement uses TRBV9 and TRBJ2-6, with D perhaps assigned TRBD1 or TRBD2 (5 bases each). CDR1 and CDR2 from the germline V gene are SGDLS and YYNGEE. The CDR3 is made up of 18 amino acids. V shed 2 bases and J shed 4 bases, with 19 bases lying between them. CDR3: CASSVPLGEGYGANVLTF. The CDR3 nucleotides read TGTGCCAGCAGCGTTCCCTTAGGCGAGGGGTACGGGGCCAACGTCCTGACTTTC.

The chain links TRBV19 to TRBJ2-2; 8 positions agree with TRBD1. The germline gives CDR1 LNHDA, CDR2 SQIVND (reference sequence). J lost 7 bases, V lost 6 bases, and 7 bases had no gene match. This CDR3 region has 14 residues. The CDR3 loop is CASSNPGGLGELFF. The DNA of the CDR3 is TGTGCCAGTAGCAACCCAGGGGGCCTCGGGGAGCTGTTTTTT.

V gene TRBV5-1 combines with J gene TRBJ1-1; TRBD1 matches 7 bases. CDR1 and CDR2 (germline): SGHRS, YFSETQ. The V gene end was trimmed by 3 bases and the J gene end by 4 bases; junction bases not matched to a gene: 3. CDR3 size: 13 residues. The chain's CDR3 is CASSSPGGTEAFF. The CDR3 nucleotides are TGCGCCAGCAGCTCGCCAGGGGGCACTGAAGCTTTCTTT.

V gene TRBV20-1 combines with J gene TRBJ1-1, with a weak D call TRBD1 (6 bases). V was pared by 5 bases and J by 8 bases, with 12 bases between. The germline V gene encodes CDR1 DFQATT and CDR2 SNEGSKA (reference sequence). The CDR3 is 11 amino acids. Here the CDR3 reads CSASIGGEAFF. CDR3 DNA: TGCAGTGCTTCCATAGGGGGAGAAGCTTTCTTT.

The J gene is TRBJ2-1, the V gene TRBV9; D possibly corresponds to TRBD2 (5 bases). Germline V gene sequence: CDR1 SGDLS, CDR2 YYNGEE. Trimming removed 0 bases from V and 0 bases from J, with 10 bases in between. The CDR3 has 16 amino acids. The DNA for the CDR3 is TGTGCCAGCAGCGTAGGCGGGTTGAGCTCCTACAATGAGCAGTTCTTC. Amino acid sequence: CASSVGGLSSYNEQFF. Using reference TRBV9 and TRBJ2-1 for the parts outside the CDR3, the full variable domain is DSGVTQTPKHLITATGQRVTLRCSPRSGDLSVYWYQQSLDQGLQFLIQYYNGEERAKGNILERFSAQQFPDLHSELNLSSLELGDSALYFCASSVGGLSSYNEQFFGPGTRLTVL.

The J gene is TRBJ2-2, the V gene TRBV7-2, with D uncertain. V was clipped by 0 bases and J by 4 bases, with 9 bases between them. The germline gives CDR1 SGHTA, CDR2 FQGNSA. The CDR3 covers 15 residues. CDR3 coding DNA: TGTGCCAGCAGCTTAGCAGGGATACGCACCGGGGAGCTGTTTTTT. This sequence encodes CASSLAGIRTGELFF. The whole variable domain, filled in from reference TRBV7-2 and TRBJ2-2, reads GAGVSQSPSNKVTEKGKDVELRCDPISGHTALYWYRQSLGQGLEFLIYFQGNSAPDKSGLPSDRFSAERTGGSVSTLTIQRTQQEDSAVYLCASSLAGIRTGELFFGEGSRLTVL.

The chain has TRBV3-1 (or the pseudogene TRBV3-2) and TRBJ2-7; TRBD1 might be the D (6 bases). Germline CDR1 and CDR2: LGHDT and YNNKEL (reference sequence). This CDR3 contains 14 residues. V was clipped by 2 bases and J by 7 bases, with 15 bases between them. CDR3 coding DNA: TGTGCCAGCAGCCAAACCCAGGGGATCGGGGAGCAGTACTTC. Translated: CASSQTQGIGEQYF.

This clone was counted a single time. J is TRBJ2-7 and V is TRBV2; perhaps TRBD1 as D (6 bases). CDR1 and CDR2 (germline): SNHLY, FYNNEI. The length of the CDR3 is 13 residues. Trimming removed 7 bases from V and 2 bases from J, with 12 bases in between. The CDR3 DNA reads as TGTGCCAGCACCACGGACAGTACCTACGAGCAGTACTTC. This translates into CASTTDSTYEQYF.

This clone showed up just a few times. The rearrangement links TRBV11-2 to TRBJ1-2, with 9 bases lining up with TRBD1. Germline loops: CDR1 SGHAT, CDR2 FQNNGV. With 10 bases clipped from V and 4 bases from J, the junction kept 4 bases outside the gene matches. The CDR3 has 12 residues. CDR3 in amino acids: CATSDRGYGYTF. CDR3 coding DNA: TGTGCCACCTCGGACAGGGGCTATGGCTACACCTTC.

This chain links TRBV5-4 with TRBJ1-3; 7 bases are shared with TRBD1. CDR1 is SGHNT and CDR2 is YYREEE in the germline V gene (reference sequence). This CDR3 is 16 amino acids long. The V segment lost 2 bases and the J segment 0 bases; nucleotides outside the gene matches: 5. The CDR3 DNA sequence: TGTGCCAGCAGCTTTAAGACAGGGAGCTCTGGAAACACCATATATTTT. Translation gives CASSFKTGSSGNTIYF.

This clone was seen once. The chain links TRBV29-1 to TRBJ2-7, with D possibly TRBD1 on 6 matching bases. V lost 5 bases, J lost 3 bases, and 14 bases lay in between. Per germline, CDR1 SQVTM and CDR2 ANQGSEA. CDR3 length: 13 amino acids. The CDR3, as DNA: TGCAGCGTTAGCTTGGGGGCGGTCTACGAGCAGTACTTC. Encoded protein: CSVSLGAVYEQYF.

This clone was recorded only once. The chain recombines TRBV29-1 with TRBJ2-2, with TRBD1 as a possible D gene (5 bases). The V gene's germline CDR1 is SQVTM and CDR2 ANQGSEA. The V end was cut by 3 bases, the J end by 0 bases, with 8 bases between. The CDR3 is 14 amino acids. The CDR3 reads CSVEGRANTGELFF. The CDR3 DNA sequence: TGCAGCGTTGAGGGCAGGGCGAACACCGGGGAGCTGTTTTTT.